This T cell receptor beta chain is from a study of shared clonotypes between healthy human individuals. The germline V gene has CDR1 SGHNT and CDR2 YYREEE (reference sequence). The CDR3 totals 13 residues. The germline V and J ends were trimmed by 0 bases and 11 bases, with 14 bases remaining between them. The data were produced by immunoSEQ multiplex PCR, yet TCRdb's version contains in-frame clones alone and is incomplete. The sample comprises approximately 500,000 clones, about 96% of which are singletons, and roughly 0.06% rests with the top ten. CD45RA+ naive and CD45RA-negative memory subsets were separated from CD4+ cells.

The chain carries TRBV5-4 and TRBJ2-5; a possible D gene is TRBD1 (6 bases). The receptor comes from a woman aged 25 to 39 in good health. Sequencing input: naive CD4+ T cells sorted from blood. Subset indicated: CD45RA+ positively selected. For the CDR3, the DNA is TGTGCCAGCAGCTTGGTCGCAGGGGATGAGCAGTACTTC. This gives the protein CASSLVAGDEQYF.